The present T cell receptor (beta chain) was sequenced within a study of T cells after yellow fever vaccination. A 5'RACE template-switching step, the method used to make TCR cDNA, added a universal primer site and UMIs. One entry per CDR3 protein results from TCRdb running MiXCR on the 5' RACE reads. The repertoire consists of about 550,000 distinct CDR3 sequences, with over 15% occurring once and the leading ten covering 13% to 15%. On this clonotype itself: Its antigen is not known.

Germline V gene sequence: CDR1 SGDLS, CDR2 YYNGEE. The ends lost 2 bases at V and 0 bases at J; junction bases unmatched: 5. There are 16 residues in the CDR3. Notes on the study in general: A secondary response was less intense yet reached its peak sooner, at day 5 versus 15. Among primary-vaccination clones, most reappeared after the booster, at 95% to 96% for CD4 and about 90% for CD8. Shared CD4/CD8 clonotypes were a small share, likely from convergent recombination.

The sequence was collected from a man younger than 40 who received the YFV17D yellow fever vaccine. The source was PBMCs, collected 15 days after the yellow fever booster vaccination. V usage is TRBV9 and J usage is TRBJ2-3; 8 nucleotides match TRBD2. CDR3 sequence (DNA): TGTGCCAGCAGCGTCGGATCGGGAGGGAGCACAGATACGCAGTATTTT. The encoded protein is CASSVGSGGSTDTQYF.